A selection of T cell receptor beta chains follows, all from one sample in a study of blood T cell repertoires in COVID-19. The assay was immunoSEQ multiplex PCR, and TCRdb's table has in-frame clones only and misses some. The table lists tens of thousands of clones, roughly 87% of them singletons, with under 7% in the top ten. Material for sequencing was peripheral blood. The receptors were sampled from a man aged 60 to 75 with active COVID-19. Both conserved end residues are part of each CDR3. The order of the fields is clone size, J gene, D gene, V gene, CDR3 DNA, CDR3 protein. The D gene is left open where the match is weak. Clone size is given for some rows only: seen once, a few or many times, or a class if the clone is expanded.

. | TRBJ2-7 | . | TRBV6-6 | TGTGCCAGCAGTTACGCAGGGGATCCCGAGCAGTACTTC | CASSYAGDPEQYF
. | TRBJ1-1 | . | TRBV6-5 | TGTGCCAGCACCTTTTCGAGGGAGCATACTGAAGCTTTCTTT | CASTFSREHTEAFF
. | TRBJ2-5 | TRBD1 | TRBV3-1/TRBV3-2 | TGTGCCAGCAGCCTCCCCCCCGGGACAGGGAAAGAGACCCAGTACTTC | CASSLPPGTGKETQYF
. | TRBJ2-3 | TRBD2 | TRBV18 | TGTGCCAGCTCACCCAGGCGACTAGCGGGGGAGATCACAGATACGCAGTATTTT | CASSPRRLAGEITDTQYF
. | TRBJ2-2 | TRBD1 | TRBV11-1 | TGTGCCAGCAGCCCGACACAGGGGTCGGGGGAGCTGTTTTTT | CASSPTQGSGELFF
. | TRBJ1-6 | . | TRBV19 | TGTGCCAGTGAAGACGGGGGAGATAATTCACCCCTCCACTTT | CASEDGGDNSPLHF
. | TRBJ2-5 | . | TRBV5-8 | TGTGCCAGCAGCTTGAGGTCGGACAGTCGGTACCAAGAGACCCAGTACTTC | CASSLRSDSRYQETQYF
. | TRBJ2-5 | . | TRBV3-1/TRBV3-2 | TGTGCCAGCAGCCAGGGGACTCGGCTTCGGGGGACCCAGTACTTC | CASSQGTRLRGTQYF
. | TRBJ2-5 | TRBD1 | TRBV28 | TGTGCCAGCAGTTCGCGACAGGGGTTTTCAGAGACCCAGTACTTC | CASSSRQGFSETQYF
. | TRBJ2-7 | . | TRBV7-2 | TGTGCCAGCAGCTTAGACCCAGGGACCTACGAGCAGTACTTC | CASSLDPGTYEQYF
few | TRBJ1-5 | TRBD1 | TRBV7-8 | TGTGCCAGCAGCCCGGGACCTGGACAGGGCCGGAGCAATCAGCCCCAGCATTTT | CASSPGPGQGRSNQPQHF
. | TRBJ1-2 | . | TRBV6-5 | TGTGCCAGCATGGCCCTCATGGACAGAATCTATGGCTACACCTTC | CASMALMDRIYGYTF
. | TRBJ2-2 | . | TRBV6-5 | TGTGCCAGCTGTCAGGACAGAGACACCGGGGAGCTGTTTTTT | CASCQDRDTGELFF
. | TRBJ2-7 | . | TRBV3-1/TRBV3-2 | TGTGCCAGCAGCCCGACAGCTTATTCCTACGAGCAGTACTTC | CASSPTAYSYEQYF
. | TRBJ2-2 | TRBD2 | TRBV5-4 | TGTGCCAGCAGCCGATCCTCACTAGCGGGGAAGGGCGGGGAGCTGTTTTTT | CASSRSSLAGKGGELFF
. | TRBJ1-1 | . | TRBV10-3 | TGTGCCATCAGTGGAAGGGGAGGTACTGAAGCTTTCTTT | CAISGRGGTEAFF
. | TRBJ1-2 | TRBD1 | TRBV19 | TGTGCCAGTAGTATAGTGGGACAGGGAATCGACTATGGCTACACCTTC | CASSIVGQGIDYGYTF
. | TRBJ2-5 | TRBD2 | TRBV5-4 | TGTGCCAGCAGCAGTAGCGGGTTAGAGACCCAGTACTTC | CASSSSGLETQYF
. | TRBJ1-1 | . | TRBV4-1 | TGCGCCAGCAGCCAAGGAAGCTCTCCGACCAGGGGGAACACTGAAGCTTTCTTT | CASSQGSSPTRGNTEAFF
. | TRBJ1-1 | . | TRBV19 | TGTGCCAGTAGTACTAACCACGCGGTAGCACTTGAAGCTTTCTTT | CASSTNHAVALEAFF
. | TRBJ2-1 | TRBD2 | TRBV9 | TGTGCCAGCAGCTCCCCCCCCGGGACTAGCTTTGAGCAGTTCTTC | CASSSPPGTSFEQFF
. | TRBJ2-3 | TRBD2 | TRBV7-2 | TGTGCCAGCAGCTCAGCTAGCGGGGGGACCACAGATACGCAGTATTTT | CASSSASGGTTDTQYF
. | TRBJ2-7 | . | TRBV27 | TGTGCCAGCAGTCCGACTCATCTCGGAGGCTACGAGCAGTACTTC | CASSPTHLGGYEQYF
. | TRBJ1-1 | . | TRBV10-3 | TGTGCCATCAGTGAGAGGAGTCAACCGAACACTGAAGCTTTCTTT | CAISERSQPNTEAFF
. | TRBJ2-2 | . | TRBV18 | TGTGCCAGCTCACTTCAGGGTTACGACACCGGGGAGCTGTTTTTT | CASSLQGYDTGELFF
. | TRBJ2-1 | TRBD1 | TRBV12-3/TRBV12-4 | TGTGCCAGCAGTTTGGGGACAGGAGATGAGCAGTTCTTC | CASSLGTGDEQFF
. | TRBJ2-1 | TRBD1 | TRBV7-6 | TGTGCCAGCAGCTTATTTGGGACCGGGACAGAGAACAATGAGCAGTTCTTC | CASSLFGTGTENNEQFF
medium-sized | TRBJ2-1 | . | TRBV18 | TGTGCCAGCTCCCAGGGGAAGAACAATGAGCAGTTCTTC | CASSQGKNNEQFF
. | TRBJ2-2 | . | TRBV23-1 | TGCGCCAGCAGTCAATCGTTAGGGGGATCGGACACCGGGGAGCTGTTTTTT | CASSQSLGGSDTGELFF
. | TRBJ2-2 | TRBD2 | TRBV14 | TGTGCCAGCAGGCGGGGGAGAGGGACCGGGGAGCTGTTTTTT | CASRRGRGTGELFF
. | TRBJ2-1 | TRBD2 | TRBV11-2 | TGTGCCAGCAGAGAAAGCGGGGGGGCTATCAATGAGCAGTTCTTC | CASRESGGAINEQFF
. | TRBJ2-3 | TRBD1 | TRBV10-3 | TGTGCCATCAGTGCCGGGACAGGGGTCACAGATACGCAGTATTTT | CAISAGTGVTDTQYF
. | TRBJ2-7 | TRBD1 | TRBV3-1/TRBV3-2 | TGTGCCAGCAGCCAAGTTGGGACAGGGGAGTACGAGCAGTACTTC | CASSQVGTGEYEQYF
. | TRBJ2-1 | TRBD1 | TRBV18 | TGTGCCAGCTCTTATATAAAAGGACAGGGGAATTACAATGAGCAGTTCTTC | CASSYIKGQGNYNEQFF
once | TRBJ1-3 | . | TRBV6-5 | TGTGCCACCCGAGGGGGAAATAGGAACACCATATATTTT | CATRGGNRNTIYF
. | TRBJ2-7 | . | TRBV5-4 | TGTGCCAGCAGCTTGGAAAACAGGGGGGGGTCCTACGAGCAGTACTTC | CASSLENRGGSYEQYF
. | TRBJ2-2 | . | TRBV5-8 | TGTGCCAGCAGCTTGGTCCAGGGGATCTCCTGGGAGCTGTTTTTT | CASSLVQGISWELFF
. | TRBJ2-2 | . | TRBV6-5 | TGTGCCAGCAGTTACTCGTTCACGGGAAACACCGGGGAGCTGTTTTTT | CASSYSFTGNTGELFF
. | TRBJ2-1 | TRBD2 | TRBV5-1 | TGCGCCAGTGGGGTCGGCGGGGAGGGCGAGCAGTTCTTC | CASGVGGEGEQFF
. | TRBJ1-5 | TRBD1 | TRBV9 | TGTGCCAGCAGCACAACAGGGGACCATCAGCCCCAGCATTTT | CASSTTGDHQPQHF
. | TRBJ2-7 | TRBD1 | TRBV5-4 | TGTGCCAGCAGCTCGTACAGGGGGCTCTACGAGCAGTACTTC | CASSSYRGLYEQYF
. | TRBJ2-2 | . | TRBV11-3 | TGTGCCAGCAGGCCCGGGACAACGAACACCGGGGAGCTGTTTTTT | CASRPGTTNTGELFF
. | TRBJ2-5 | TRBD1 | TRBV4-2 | TGTGCCAGCAGCTACCGGGACAGGGGGCGAGAGACCCAGTACTTC | CASSYRDRGRETQYF
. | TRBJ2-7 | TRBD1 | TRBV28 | TGTGCCAGCAGTTTTGGGACAGGGTCAAATGAGCAGTACTTC | CASSFGTGSNEQYF
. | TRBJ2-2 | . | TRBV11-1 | TGTGCCAGCAGCTTAGACTCCGGGTCTTACACCGGGGAGCTGTTTTTT | CASSLDSGSYTGELFF
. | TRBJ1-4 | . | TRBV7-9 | TGTGCCAGCAGCCGGACCGGGGGGAATGAAAAACTGTTTTTT | CASSRTGGNEKLFF
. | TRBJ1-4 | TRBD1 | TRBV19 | TGTGCCAGTAGTACAGACAGGGGAGGGTATGAAAAACTGTTTTTT | CASSTDRGGYEKLFF
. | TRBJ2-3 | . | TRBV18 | TGTGCCAGCTCACCCCGGCATGAGCGGAGTACAGATACGCAGTATTTT | CASSPRHERSTDTQYF
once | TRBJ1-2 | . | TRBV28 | TGTGCCAGCAGTTACGCGTCTGGCTACACCTTC | CASSYASGYTF
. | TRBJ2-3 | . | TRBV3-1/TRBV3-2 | TGTGCCAGCAGCCACGTGGCGGGGGCCGGCACAGATACGCAGTATTTT | CASSHVAGAGTDTQYF
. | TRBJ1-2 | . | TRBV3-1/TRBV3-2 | TGTGCCAGCAGCCAAGGGGGGCTCTATGGCTACACCTTC | CASSQGGLYGYTF
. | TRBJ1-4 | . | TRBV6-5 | TGTGCCAGCATCCCTGACAGATTCGGCGAAAAACTGTTTTTT | CASIPDRFGEKLFF
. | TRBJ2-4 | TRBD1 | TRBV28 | TGTGCCAGCAGTACGACAGGGGGAAACATTCAGTACTTC | CASSTTGGNIQYF
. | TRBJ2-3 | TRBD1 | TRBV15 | TGTGCCACCAGCAGAGAGAAGGGGGCGAGGACAGATACGCAGTATTTT | CATSREKGARTDTQYF
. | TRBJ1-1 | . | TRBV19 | TGTGCCAGTAGTATAGTTGACAGGAACACTGAAGCTTTCTTT | CASSIVDRNTEAFF
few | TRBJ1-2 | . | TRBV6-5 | TGTGCCAGCAGTCCACGACAGGTCGGCTACTATGGCTACACCTTC | CASSPRQVGYYGYTF
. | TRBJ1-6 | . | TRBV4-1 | TGCGCCAGCAGCCAAGAGGGGGCCCGGAATTCACCCCTCCACTTT | CASSQEGARNSPLHF
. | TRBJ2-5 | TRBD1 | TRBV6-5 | TGTGCCAGCAAACCGGGACAGTCTTGGGGGACCCAGTACTTC | CASKPGQSWGTQYF
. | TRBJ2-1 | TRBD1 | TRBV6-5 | TGTGCCAGCTTCAAGGACAGGGACTACAATGAGCAGTTCTTC | CASFKDRDYNEQFF